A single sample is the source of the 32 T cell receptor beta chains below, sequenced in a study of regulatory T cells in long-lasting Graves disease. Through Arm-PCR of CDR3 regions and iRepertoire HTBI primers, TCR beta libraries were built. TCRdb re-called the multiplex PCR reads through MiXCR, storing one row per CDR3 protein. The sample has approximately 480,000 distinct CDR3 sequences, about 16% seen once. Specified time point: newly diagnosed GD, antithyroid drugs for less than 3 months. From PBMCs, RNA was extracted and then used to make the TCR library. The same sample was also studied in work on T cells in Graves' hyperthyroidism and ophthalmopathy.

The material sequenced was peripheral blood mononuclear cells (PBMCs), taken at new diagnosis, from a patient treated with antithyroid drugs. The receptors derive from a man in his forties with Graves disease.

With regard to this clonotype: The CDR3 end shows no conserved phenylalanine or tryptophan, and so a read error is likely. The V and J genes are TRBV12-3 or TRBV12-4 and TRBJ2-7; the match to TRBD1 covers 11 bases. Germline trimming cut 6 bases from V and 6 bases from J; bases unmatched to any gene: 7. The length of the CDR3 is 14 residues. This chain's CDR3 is CASSGQGAGGEQYL. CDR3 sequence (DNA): TGTGCCAGCAGCGGACAGGGGGCTGGAGGCGAGCAGTACCTC.

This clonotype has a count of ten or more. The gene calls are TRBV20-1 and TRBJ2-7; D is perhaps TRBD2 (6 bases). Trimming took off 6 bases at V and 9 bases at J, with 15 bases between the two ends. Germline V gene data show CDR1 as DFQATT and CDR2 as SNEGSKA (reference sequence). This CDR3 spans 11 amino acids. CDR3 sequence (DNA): TGCAGTGCCTTCCCCTTAGCGGTGCAGTACTTC. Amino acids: CSAFPLAVQYF.

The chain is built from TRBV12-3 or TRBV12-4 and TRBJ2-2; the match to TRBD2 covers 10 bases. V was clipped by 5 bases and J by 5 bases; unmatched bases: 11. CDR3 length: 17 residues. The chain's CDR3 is CASSPRKVLAGTGELFF. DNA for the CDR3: TGTGCCAGCAGTCCCCGGAAAGTACTAGCGGGAACCGGGGAGCTGTTTTTT.

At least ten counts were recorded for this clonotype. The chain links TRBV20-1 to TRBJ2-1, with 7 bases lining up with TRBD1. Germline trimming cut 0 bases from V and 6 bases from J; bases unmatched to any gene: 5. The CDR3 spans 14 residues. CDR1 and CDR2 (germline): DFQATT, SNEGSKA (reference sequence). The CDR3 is CSARDRDSGNEQFF. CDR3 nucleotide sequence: TGCAGTGCTAGAGATAGGGACAGCGGCAATGAGCAGTTCTTC.

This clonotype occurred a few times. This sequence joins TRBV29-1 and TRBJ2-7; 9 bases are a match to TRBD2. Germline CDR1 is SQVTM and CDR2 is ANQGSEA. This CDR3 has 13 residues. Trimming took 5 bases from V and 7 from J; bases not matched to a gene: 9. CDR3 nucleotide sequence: TGCAGCGTTTGGCGGGAGGGCCTCAGGGAGCAGTACTTC. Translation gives CSVWREGLREQYF.

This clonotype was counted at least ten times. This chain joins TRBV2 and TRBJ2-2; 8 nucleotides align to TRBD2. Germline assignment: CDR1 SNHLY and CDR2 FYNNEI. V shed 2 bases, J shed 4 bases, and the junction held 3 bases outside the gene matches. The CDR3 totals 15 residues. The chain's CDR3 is CASSEPAGVTGELFF. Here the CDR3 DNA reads TGTGCCAGCAGTGAACCAGCGGGAGTCACCGGGGAGCTGTTTTTT.

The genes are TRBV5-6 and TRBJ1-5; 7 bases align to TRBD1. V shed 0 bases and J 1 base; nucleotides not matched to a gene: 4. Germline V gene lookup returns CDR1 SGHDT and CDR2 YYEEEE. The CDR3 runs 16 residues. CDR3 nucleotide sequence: TGTGCCAGCAGCTTGGGGGCAGGGGGAAGCAATCAGCCCCAGCATTTT. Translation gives CASSLGAGGSNQPQHF.

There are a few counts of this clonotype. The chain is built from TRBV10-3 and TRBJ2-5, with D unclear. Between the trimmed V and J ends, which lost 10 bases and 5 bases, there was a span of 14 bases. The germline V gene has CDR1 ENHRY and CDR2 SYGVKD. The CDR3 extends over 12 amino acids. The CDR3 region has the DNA TGTGCCACCAAAGGGCTTGAGGAGACCCAGTACTTC. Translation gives CATKGLEETQYF.

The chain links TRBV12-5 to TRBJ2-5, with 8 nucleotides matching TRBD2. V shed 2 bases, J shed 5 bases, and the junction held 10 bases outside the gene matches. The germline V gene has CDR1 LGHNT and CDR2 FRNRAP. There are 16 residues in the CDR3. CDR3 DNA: TGTGCTAGTGGTTTGTATCAGCGGGAGAATGGGGAGACCCAGTACTTC. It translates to CASGLYQRENGETQYF.

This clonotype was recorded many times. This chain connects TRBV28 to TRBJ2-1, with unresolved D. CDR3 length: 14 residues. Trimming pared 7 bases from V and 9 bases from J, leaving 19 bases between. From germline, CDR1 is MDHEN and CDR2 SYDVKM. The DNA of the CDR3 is TGTGCCAGCAAAGCTTCCCATTTTACGGCTGAGCAGTTCTTC. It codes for CASKASHFTAEQFF. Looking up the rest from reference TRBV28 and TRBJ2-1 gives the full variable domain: DVKVTQSSRYLVKRTGEKVFLECVQDMDHENMFWYRQDPGLGLRLIYFSYDVKMKEKGDIPEGYSVSREKKERFSLILESASTNQTSMYLCASKASHFTAEQFFGPGTRLTVL.

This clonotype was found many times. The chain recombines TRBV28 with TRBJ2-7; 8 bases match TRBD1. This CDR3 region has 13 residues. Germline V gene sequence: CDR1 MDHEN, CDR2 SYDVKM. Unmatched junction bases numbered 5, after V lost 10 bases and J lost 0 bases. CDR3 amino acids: CATSQGGSYEQYF. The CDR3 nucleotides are TGTGCCACCTCACAGGGGGGCTCCTACGAGCAGTACTTC.

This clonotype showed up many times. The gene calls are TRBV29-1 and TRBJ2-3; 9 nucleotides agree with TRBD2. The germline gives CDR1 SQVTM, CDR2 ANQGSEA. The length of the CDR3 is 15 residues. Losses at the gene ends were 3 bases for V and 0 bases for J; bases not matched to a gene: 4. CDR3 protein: CSVDGLAGSTDTQYF. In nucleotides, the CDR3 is TGCAGCGTTGACGGGCTAGCGGGGAGCACAGATACGCAGTATTTT.

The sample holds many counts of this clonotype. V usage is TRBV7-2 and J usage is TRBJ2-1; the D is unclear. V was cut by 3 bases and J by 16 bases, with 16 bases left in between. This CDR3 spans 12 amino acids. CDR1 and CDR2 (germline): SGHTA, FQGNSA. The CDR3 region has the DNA TGTGCCAGCAGCTTGAGCCGAAATGAGCTCTTCTTC. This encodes CASSLSRNELFF.

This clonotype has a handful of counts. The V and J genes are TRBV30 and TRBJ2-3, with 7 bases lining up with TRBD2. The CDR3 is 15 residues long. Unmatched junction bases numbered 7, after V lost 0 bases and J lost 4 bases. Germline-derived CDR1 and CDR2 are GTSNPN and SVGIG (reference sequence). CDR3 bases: TGTGCCTGGAGTGTAAAGGCGGGAGCCGCAGATACGCAGTATTTT. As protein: CAWSVKAGAADTQYF.

The CDR3 is CASRSPGLSTDTQYF. CDR3 DNA: TGTGCCAGCAGATCACCGGGACTTAGCACAGATACGCAGTATTTT. This sequence joins TRBV7-9 and TRBJ2-3, with D perhaps matching TRBD2 (6 bases). The CDR3 has 15 residues. Deletions cut 6 bases from V and 0 bases from J, with 13 bases between. CDR1 SEHNR and CDR2 FQNEAQ come from the germline V gene (reference sequence).

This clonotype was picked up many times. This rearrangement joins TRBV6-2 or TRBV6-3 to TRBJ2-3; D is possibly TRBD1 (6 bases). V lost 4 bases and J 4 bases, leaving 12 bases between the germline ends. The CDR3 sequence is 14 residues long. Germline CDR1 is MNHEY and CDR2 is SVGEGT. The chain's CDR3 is CASSSIQGPDTQYF. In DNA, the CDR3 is TGTGCCAGCAGTTCAATACAGGGCCCAGATACGCAGTATTTT.

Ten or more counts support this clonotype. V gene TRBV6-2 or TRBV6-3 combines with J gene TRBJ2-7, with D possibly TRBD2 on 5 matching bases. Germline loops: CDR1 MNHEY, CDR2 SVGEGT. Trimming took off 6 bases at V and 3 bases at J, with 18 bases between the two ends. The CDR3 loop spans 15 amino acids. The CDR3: CASSRGLPVLYEQYF. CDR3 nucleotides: TGTGCCAGCAGCCGCGGGTTGCCAGTTCTCTACGAGCAGTACTTC.

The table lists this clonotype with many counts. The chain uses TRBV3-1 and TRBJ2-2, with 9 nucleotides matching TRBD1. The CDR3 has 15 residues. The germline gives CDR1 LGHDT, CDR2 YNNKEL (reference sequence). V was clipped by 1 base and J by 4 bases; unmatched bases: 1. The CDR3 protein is CASSQGDRATGELFF. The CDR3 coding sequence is TGTGCCAGCAGCCAAGGGGACAGGGCCACCGGGGAGCTGTTTTTT.

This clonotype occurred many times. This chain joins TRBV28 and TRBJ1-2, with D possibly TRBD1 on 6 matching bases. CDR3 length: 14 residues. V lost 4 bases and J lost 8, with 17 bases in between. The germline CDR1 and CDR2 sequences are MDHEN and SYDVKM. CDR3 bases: TGTGCCAGCAGTTCCATTAACACAGGGAACGGCTACACCTTC. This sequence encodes CASSSINTGNGYTF.

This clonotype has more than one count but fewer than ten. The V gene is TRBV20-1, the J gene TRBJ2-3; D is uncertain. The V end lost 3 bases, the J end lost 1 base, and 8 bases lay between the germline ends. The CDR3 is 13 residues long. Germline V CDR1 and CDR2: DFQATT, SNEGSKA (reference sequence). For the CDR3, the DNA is TGCAGTGCTAGGGACCAGGGCACAGATACGCAGTATTTT. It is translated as CSARDQGTDTQYF.

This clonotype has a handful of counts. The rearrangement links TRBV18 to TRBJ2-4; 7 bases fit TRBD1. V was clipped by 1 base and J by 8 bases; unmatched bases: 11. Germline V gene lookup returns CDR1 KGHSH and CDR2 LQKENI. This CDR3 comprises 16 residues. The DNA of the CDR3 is TGTGCCAGCTCACCACGGGACAGCGGCCGCGAGGACATTCAGTACTTC. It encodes CASSPRDSGREDIQYF. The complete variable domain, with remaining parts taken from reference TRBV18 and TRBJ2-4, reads NAGVMQNPRHLVRRRGQEARLRCSPMKGHSHVYWYRQLPEEGLKFMVYLQKENIIDESGMPKERFSAEFPKEGPSILRIQQVVRGDSAAYFCASSPRDSGREDIQYFGAGTRLSVL.

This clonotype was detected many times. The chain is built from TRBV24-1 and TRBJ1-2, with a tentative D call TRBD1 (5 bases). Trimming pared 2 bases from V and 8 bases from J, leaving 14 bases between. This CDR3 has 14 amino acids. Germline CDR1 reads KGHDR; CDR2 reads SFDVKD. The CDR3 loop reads CATSDSGTGRGYTF. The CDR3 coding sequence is TGTGCCACCAGTGATTCCGGGACGGGGCGCGGCTACACCTTC.

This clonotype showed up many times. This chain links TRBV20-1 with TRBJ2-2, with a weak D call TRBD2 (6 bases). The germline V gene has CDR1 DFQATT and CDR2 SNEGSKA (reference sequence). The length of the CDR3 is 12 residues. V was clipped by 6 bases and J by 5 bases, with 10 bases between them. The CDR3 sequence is CSASGLTGELFF. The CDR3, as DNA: TGCAGTGCCTCAGGACTAACCGGGGAGCTGTTTTTT.

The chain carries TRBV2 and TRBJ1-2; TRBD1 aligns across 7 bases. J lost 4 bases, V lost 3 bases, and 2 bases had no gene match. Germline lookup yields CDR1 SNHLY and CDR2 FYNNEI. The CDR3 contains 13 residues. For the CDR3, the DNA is TGTGCCAGCAGTGATGCAGGGGGCTATGGCTACACCTTC. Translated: CASSDAGGYGYTF.

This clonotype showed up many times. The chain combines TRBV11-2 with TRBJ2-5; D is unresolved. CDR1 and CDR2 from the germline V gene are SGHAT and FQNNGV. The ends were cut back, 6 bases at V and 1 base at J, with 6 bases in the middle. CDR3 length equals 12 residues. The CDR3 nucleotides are TGTGCCAGCAGTTGGGGCCAAGAGACCCAGTACTTC. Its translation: CASSWGQETQYF.

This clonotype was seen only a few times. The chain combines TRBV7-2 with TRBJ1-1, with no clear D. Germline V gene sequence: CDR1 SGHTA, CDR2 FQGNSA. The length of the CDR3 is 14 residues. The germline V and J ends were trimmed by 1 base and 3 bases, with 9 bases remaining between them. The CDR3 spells CASSLDSFYTEAFF. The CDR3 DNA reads TGTGCCAGCAGCTTAGACAGCTTTTACACTGAAGCTTTCTTT.

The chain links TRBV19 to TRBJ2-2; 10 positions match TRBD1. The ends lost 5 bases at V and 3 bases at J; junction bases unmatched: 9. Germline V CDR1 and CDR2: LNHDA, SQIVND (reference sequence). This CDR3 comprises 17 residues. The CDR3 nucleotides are TGTGCCAGTAGTCCACACGCCGGGACAGGGGACACCGGGGAGCTGTTTTTT. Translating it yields CASSPHAGTGDTGELFF.

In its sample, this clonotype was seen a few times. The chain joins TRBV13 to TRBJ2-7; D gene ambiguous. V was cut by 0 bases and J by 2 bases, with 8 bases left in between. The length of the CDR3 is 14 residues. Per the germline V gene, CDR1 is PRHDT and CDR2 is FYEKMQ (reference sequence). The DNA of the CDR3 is TGTGCCAGCAGCTTAGGGCAGAGCACCTACGAGCAGTACTTC. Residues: CASSLGQSTYEQYF.

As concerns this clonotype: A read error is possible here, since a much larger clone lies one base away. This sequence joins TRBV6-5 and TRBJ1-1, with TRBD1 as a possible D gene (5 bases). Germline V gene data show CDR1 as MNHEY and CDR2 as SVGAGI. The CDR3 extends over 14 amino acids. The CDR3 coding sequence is TGTGCCAGCAGTTACGCAGGGATGAACACTGAAACTTTCTTT. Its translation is CASSYAGMNTETFF.

In DNA, the CDR3 is TGCAGCGAGTTAGAGAACACTGAAGCTTTCTTT. This gives the protein CSELENTEAFF. The chain recombines TRBV29-1 with TRBJ1-1; D not resolved. Trimming shortened V by 7 bases and J by 1 base, and 7 bases separated the two germline ends. The CDR3 covers 11 residues. CDR1 SQVTM and CDR2 ANQGSEA come from the germline V gene.

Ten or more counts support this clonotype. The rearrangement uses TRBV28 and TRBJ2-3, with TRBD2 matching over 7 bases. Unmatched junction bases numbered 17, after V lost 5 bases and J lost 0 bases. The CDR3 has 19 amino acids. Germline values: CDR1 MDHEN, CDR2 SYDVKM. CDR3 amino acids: CASSLVVHMSGKSTDTQYF. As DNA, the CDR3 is TGTGCCAGCAGTCTCGTCGTCCATATGAGCGGGAAAAGCACAGATACGCAGTATTTT.

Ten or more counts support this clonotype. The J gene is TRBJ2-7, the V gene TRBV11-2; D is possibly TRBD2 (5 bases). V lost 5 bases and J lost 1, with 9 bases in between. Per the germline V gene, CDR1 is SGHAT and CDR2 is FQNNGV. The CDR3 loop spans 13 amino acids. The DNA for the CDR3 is TGTGCCAGCAGCGGAGAGGGTTCCTACGAGCAGTACTTC. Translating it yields CASSGEGSYEQYF.